Each of the 24 T cell receptor beta chains below was sequenced from the same sample in a study of blood T cell repertoires in COVID-19. Libraries were prepared by immunoSEQ multiplex PCR; TCRdb keeps only in-frame clonotypes and omits some of them. The sample carries 87,000 or so clones, about 87% recorded once. The sequenced material came from peripheral blood. These receptor sequences come from a man aged 80 or over with acute or convalescent COVID-19.

This chain uses TRBV4-2 with TRBJ1-5; unclear D gene. Looked up from germline, CDR1 is LGHNA and CDR2 is YNFKEQ. With 11 bases removed from V and 2 bases from J, the gap between germline ends came to 16 bases. The CDR3 loop spans 14 amino acids. The CDR3 spells CAARRREGNQPQHF. The CDR3 DNA follows: TGTGCCGCCCGGCGGAGGGAGGGCAATCAGCCCCAGCATTTT.

The chain links TRBV5-1 to TRBJ1-1; a weak D match, TRBD1 (6 bases). The CDR3 loop spans 15 amino acids. V lost 6 bases to trimming and J lost 0 bases, with 15 bases between them. CDR1 and CDR2 from the germline V gene are SGHRS and YFSETQ. CDR3 sequence: CASTPGGHVNTEAFF. Written as DNA, the CDR3 is TGCGCCAGCACTCCGGGGGGCCATGTGAACACTGAAGCTTTCTTT.

This chain links TRBV19 with TRBJ1-5; D remains unclear. The CDR3 runs to 16 residues. V lost 1 base, J lost 6 bases, and 16 bases lay in between. The germline gives CDR1 LNHDA, CDR2 SQIVND (reference sequence). CDR3 in amino acids: CASSIGGGSTIQPQHF. The DNA of the CDR3 is TGTGCCAGTAGTATAGGAGGCGGCAGCACGATTCAGCCCCAGCATTTT.

This clone showed up just a few times. The J gene is TRBJ2-7, the V gene TRBV10-1; 7 nucleotides match TRBD1. Germline CDR1 and CDR2: WNHNN and SYGVQD (reference sequence). The CDR3 consists of 15 residues. The J segment lost 4 bases and the V segment lost 5 bases, leaving 11 bases of the junction unmatched. As DNA, the CDR3 is TGCGCCAGCAGTCTGGGTACAGGGGTTCGGTACGAGCAGTACTTC. It yields the protein CASSLGTGVRYEQYF.

The rearrangement uses TRBV3-1 (or the pseudogene TRBV3-2) and TRBJ2-3, with 8 nucleotides matching TRBD1. This CDR3 spans 15 amino acids. Germline CDR1 is LGHDT and CDR2 is YNNKEL (reference sequence). Trimming cost V 4 bases and J 6 bases; bases outside gene matches: 9. The CDR3 DNA reads TGTGCCAGCAGCCCGGGACAGGTAATTTTGGATACGCAGTATTTT. Amino acids: CASSPGQVILDTQYF.

The rearrangement links TRBV30 to TRBJ2-1, with 12 bases aligning to TRBD2. Germline V CDR1 and CDR2: GTSNPN, SVGIG (reference sequence). This CDR3 is built from 15 residues. The ends lost 2 bases at V and 8 bases at J; junction bases unmatched: 7. The DNA of the CDR3 is TGTGCCTGGAGTCCCGGACTAGCGGGATGGCATGAGCAGTTCTTC. This translates into CAWSPGLAGWHEQFF.

V usage is TRBV4-3 and J usage is TRBJ1-5; weak D call: TRBD1 (5 bases). The CDR3 is 16 residues long. Germline V lookup: CDR1 LGHNA, CDR2 YSLEER. V dropped 0 bases and J dropped 4 bases, with 13 bases sitting between them. The chain's CDR3 is CASSQESGRGNQPQHF. The CDR3 nucleotides read TGCGCCAGCAGCCAAGAGTCAGGGCGGGGGAATCAGCCCCAGCATTTT.

CDR3 loop: CASSSTGTSGSSSYNEQFF. CDR3 DNA: TGTGCCAGCAGCAGCACCGGGACTAGCGGGTCAAGCTCCTACAATGAGCAGTTCTTC. This chain connects TRBV7-9 to TRBJ2-1, with 12 bases matching TRBD2. This CDR3 comprises 19 residues. The V and J ends lost 5 bases and 0 bases, in that order; junction bases with no gene match: 11. Germline V gene lookup returns CDR1 SEHNR and CDR2 FQNEAQ (reference sequence).

The rearrangement joins TRBV28 to TRBJ2-1; 11 nucleotides match TRBD1. The germline V gene has CDR1 MDHEN and CDR2 SYDVKM. The V gene end was trimmed by 5 bases and the J gene end by 6 bases; junction bases not matched to a gene: 6. This CDR3 comprises 15 residues. The CDR3 region has the DNA TGTGCCAGCAGTACCCGGGACAGGGGGGGCAATGAGCAGTTCTTC. This translates into CASSTRDRGGNEQFF.

The rearrangement uses TRBV27 and TRBJ1-1, with 7 bases lining up with TRBD1. Germline CDR1 MNHEY, CDR2 SMNVEV (reference sequence). The CDR3 extends over 16 amino acids. V gave up 7 bases and J gave up 1 base; unmatched junction bases: 12. The DNA for the CDR3 is TGTGCCAGCAACCCCCGACAGGGAAGGGGGAACACTGAAGCTTTCTTT. This sequence encodes CASNPRQGRGNTEAFF.

The chain carries TRBV28 and TRBJ1-5; TRBD1 is a possible D gene (6 bases). This CDR3 has 15 amino acids. Trimming took 10 bases from V and 3 from J, leaving 19 bases between them. The V gene's germline CDR1 is MDHEN and CDR2 SYDVKM. CDR3 loop: CATRSVQGHNQPQHF. CDR3 coding DNA: TGTGCCACCAGGAGTGTACAGGGCCACAATCAGCCCCAGCATTTT.

This clone is a singleton in its sample. V and J are TRBV7-9 and TRBJ2-1; 12 bases align to TRBD2. Germline loops: CDR1 SEHNR, CDR2 FQNEAQ (reference sequence). There are 16 residues in the CDR3. V lost 1 base and J lost 5; bases outside the gene matches: 3. The CDR3, as DNA: TGTGCCAGCAGCTTAGGAAGGACTAGCGGGGACAATGAGCAGTTCTTC. Protein sequence: CASSLGRTSGDNEQFF.

CDR3 in amino acids: CASGLAGADTQYF. The CDR3 nucleotides read TGTGCCAGCGGGCTAGCGGGAGCAGATACGCAGTATTTT. V and J are TRBV11-2 and TRBJ2-3; 10 nucleotides match TRBD2. CDR3 length: 13 amino acids. V was pared by 8 bases and J by 4 bases, with 3 bases of the junction left unmatched. Germline-derived CDR1 and CDR2 are SGHAT and FQNNGV.

The rearrangement uses TRBV2 and TRBJ1-2; D unclear. Germline CDR1 and CDR2: SNHLY and FYNNEI. Between the trimmed V and J ends, which lost 0 bases and 4 bases, there was a span of 12 bases. The CDR3 sequence is 15 residues long. The CDR3 DNA sequence: TGTGCCAGCAGTGAAGCAGAAAGGACTACCTATGGCTACACCTTC. Its translation is CASSEAERTTYGYTF.

This clone was picked up one time. The chain is built from TRBV19 and TRBJ1-4, with 8 bases identical to TRBD1. V lost 5 bases and J lost 5; bases outside the gene matches: 4. This CDR3 contains 14 residues. Per the germline V gene, CDR1 is LNHDA and CDR2 is SQIVND (reference sequence). CDR3 sequence: CASSWTGTNEKLFF. DNA of the CDR3: TGTGCCAGTAGTTGGACAGGGACAAATGAAAAACTGTTTTTT.

This chain connects TRBV27 to TRBJ1-5; 7 positions match TRBD1. The V and J ends lost 4 bases and 5 bases, in that order; junction bases with no gene match: 5. CDR3 length equals 14 residues. CDR1 is MNHEY, CDR2 SMNVEV, per germline (reference sequence). DNA of the CDR3: TGTGCCAGCAGTTCAACAGGGGCCCATCAGCCCCAGCATTTT. This translates into CASSSTGAHQPQHF.

The CDR3 loop is CASSQLTSGFYNEQFF. The CDR3 DNA follows: TGTGCCAGCAGTCAATTAACGAGCGGGTTCTACAATGAGCAGTTCTTC. The rearrangement uses TRBV6-2 or TRBV6-3 and TRBJ2-1, with D possibly being TRBD2 (6 bases). The CDR3 sequence is 16 residues long. Germline loops: CDR1 MNHEY, CDR2 SVGEGT. The ends were cut back, 5 bases at V and 3 bases at J, with 17 bases in the middle.

The rearrangement links TRBV5-8 to TRBJ1-4; 7 nucleotides match TRBD1. The CDR3 totals 13 residues. The J segment lost 5 bases and the V segment lost 4 bases, leaving 2 bases of the junction unmatched. The germline CDR1 and CDR2 sequences are SGHTS and YDEGEE. CDR3 sequence (DNA): TGTGCCAGCAGCCCGGACAGGAATGAAAAACTGTTTTTT. It specifies CASSPDRNEKLFF. Looking up the rest from reference TRBV5-8 and TRBJ1-4 gives the full variable domain: EAGVTQSPTHLIKTRGQQATLRCSPISGHTSVYWYQQALGLGLQFLLWYDEGEERNRGNFPPRFSGRQFPNYSSELNVNALELEDSALYLCASSPDRNEKLFFGSGTQLSVL.

The chain links TRBV28 to TRBJ1-2; 10 bases are a match to TRBD1. The CDR3 has 14 amino acids. V trimming: 6 bases; J trimming: 7 bases; junction bases outside the gene matches: 8. Looked up from germline, CDR1 is MDHEN and CDR2 is SYDVKM. CDR3 region: CASRATGGGSGYTF. The DNA of the CDR3 is TGTGCCAGCAGGGCGACAGGGGGCGGGAGTGGCTACACCTTC.

This sequence joins TRBV18 and TRBJ2-3, with 10 bases identical to TRBD2. CDR1 and CDR2 from the germline V gene are KGHSH and LQKENI. The length of the CDR3 is 16 residues. The J segment lost 2 bases and the V segment lost 8 bases, leaving 10 bases of the junction unmatched. The CDR3 spells CASTTGLAGVTDTQYF. Written as DNA, the CDR3 is TGTGCCAGCACGACCGGGCTAGCGGGAGTCACAGATACGCAGTATTTT.

This clone is classed as medium-sized (0.01 to 0.1%). The chain employs TRBV4-2 and TRBJ1-5; TRBD1 aligns across 7 bases. V dropped 3 bases and J dropped 3; count of bases not matched to a gene: 8. The CDR3 is 16 amino acids. Germline lookup yields CDR1 LGHNA and CDR2 YNFKEQ. The CDR3 region is CASSHQTGNPNQPQHF. CDR3 sequence (DNA): TGTGCCAGCAGCCATCAGACAGGGAATCCCAATCAGCCCCAGCATTTT.

For the CDR3, the DNA is TGTGCCAGCAGCTTCCGAGTTGGGGCAGCGACTTCTAATGAAAAACTGTTTTTT. Encoded protein: CASSFRVGAATSNEKLFF. V usage is TRBV5-5 and J usage is TRBJ1-4, with D possibly being TRBD1 (5 bases). This CDR3 spans 18 amino acids. Trimming took 2 bases from V and 3 from J, leaving 20 bases between them. CDR1 is SGHKS, CDR2 YYEKEE, per germline (reference sequence).

This chain connects TRBV7-9 to TRBJ1-6; D gene uncertain. Germline lookup yields CDR1 SEHNR and CDR2 FQNEAQ (reference sequence). The CDR3 is made up of 16 amino acids. V was trimmed by 1 base and J by 2 bases, leaving 9 bases between them. CDR3 in amino acids: CASSLVAGPYNSPLHF. The CDR3 DNA is TGTGCCAGCAGCTTAGTGGCAGGCCCCTATAATTCACCCCTCCACTTT.

The chain couples TRBV7-9 to TRBJ2-3, with D maybe TRBD2 (5 bases). Trimming took off 5 bases at V and 7 bases at J, with 22 bases between the two ends. This CDR3 comprises 16 residues. Germline CDR1 SEHNR, CDR2 FQNEAQ (reference sequence). CDR3 protein: CASSPLLLGVRNTQYF. The CDR3, as DNA: TGTGCCAGCAGCCCCCTATTGTTGGGAGTCCGAAATACGCAGTATTTT.